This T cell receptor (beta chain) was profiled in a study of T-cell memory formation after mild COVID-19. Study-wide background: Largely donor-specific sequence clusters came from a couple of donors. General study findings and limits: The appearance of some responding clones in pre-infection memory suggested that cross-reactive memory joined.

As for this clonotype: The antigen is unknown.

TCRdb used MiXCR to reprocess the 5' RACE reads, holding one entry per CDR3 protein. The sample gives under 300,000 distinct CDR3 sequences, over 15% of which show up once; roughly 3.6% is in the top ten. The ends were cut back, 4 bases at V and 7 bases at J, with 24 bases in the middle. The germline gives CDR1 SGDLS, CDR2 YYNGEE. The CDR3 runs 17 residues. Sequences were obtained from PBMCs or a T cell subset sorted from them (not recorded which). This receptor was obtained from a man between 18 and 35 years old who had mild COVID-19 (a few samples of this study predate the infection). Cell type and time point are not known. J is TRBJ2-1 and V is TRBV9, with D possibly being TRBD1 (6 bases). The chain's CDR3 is CASSSDRISPMGNEQFF. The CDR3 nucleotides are TGTGCCAGCAGCAGTGACAGGATATCGCCCATGGGAAATGAGCAGTTCTTC.